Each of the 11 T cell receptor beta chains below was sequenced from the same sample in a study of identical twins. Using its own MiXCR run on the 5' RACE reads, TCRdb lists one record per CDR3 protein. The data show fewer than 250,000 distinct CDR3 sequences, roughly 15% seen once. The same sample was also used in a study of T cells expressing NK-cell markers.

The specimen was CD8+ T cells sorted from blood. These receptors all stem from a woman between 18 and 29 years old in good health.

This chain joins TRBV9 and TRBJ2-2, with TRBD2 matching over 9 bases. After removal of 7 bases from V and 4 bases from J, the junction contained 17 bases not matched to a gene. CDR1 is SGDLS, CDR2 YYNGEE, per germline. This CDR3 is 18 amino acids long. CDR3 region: CASAHPSGAGRGTGELFF. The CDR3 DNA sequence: TGTGCCAGCGCCCACCCTAGCGGGGCCGGGCGGGGCACCGGGGAGCTGTTTTTT.

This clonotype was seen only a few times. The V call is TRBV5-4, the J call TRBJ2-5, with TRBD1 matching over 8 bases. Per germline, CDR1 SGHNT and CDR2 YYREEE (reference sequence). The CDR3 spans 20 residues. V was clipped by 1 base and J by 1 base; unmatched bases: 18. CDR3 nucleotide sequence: TGTGCCAGCAGCTTGCTTGATCACTCCGCGGACAGGGCTACCCAAGAGACCCAGTACTTC. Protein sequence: CASSLLDHSADRATQETQYF. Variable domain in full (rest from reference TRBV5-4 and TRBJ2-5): ETGVTQSPTHLIKTRGQQVTLRCSSQSGHNTVSWYQQALGQGPQFIFQYYREEENGRGNFPPRFSGLQFPNYSSELNVNALELDDSALYLCASSLLDHSADRATQETQYFGPGTRLLVL.

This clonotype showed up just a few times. The CDR3: CASSFTGPRPPDTQYF. DNA for the CDR3: TGCGCCAGCAGCTTCACCGGCCCCAGGCCCCCAGATACGCAGTATTTT. J is TRBJ2-3 and V is TRBV5-1; D call uncertain. The CDR3 totals 16 residues. Trimming removed 2 bases at V and 4 bases at J, with 17 bases between. CDR1 is SGHRS and CDR2 is YFSETQ in the germline V gene. Supplemented by reference TRBV5-1 and TRBJ2-3, the full variable domain reads KAGVTQTPRYLIKTRGQQVTLSCSPISGHRSVSWYQQTPGQGLQFLFEYFSETQRNKGNFPGRFSGRQFSNSRSEMNVSTLELGDSALYLCASSFTGPRPPDTQYFGPGTRLTVL.

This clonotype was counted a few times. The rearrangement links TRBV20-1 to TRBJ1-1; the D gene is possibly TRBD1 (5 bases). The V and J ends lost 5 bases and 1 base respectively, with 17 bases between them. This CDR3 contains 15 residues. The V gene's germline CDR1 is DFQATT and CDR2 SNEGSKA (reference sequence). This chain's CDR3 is CSAGRLEGKNTEAFF. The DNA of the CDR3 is TGCAGTGCTGGGAGGCTCGAGGGGAAGAACACTGAAGCTTTCTTT.

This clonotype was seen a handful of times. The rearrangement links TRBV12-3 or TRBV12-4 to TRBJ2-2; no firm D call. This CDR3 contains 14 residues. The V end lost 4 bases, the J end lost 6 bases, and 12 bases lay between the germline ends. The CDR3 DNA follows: TGTGCCAGCAGTTCCTTAATCGGGTCCGGGGAGCTGTTTTTT. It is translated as CASSSLIGSGELFF.

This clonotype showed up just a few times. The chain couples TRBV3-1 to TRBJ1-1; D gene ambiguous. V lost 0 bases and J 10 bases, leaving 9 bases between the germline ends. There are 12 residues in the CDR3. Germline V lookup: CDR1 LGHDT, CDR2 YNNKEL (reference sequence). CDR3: CASSQEGLVAFF. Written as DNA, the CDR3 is TGTGCCAGCAGCCAAGAAGGGCTGGTAGCTTTCTTT.

CDR3 residues: CSARDVGYNEQFF. The DNA of the CDR3 is TGCAGTGCTAGAGATGTCGGATACAATGAGCAGTTCTTC. J is TRBJ2-1 and V is TRBV20-1, with unresolved D. Trimming left V 0 bases short and J 4 bases short, with 7 bases between. CDR3 size: 13 residues. The germline CDR1 and CDR2 sequences are DFQATT and SNEGSKA (reference sequence).

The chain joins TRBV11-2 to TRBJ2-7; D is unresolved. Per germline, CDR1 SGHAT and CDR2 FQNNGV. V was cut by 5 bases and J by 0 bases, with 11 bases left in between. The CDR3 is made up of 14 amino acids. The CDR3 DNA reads TGTGCCAGCAGCCCGGATACAATCTCCTACGAGCAGTACTTC. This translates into CASSPDTISYEQYF.

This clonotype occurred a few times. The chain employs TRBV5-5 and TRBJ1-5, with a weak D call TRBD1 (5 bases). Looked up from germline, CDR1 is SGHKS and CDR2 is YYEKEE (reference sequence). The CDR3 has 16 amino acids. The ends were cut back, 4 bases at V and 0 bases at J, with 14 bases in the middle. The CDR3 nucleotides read TGTGCCAGCAGCCATGACAGCCTTTATAGCAATCAGCCCCAGCATTTT. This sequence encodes CASSHDSLYSNQPQHF.

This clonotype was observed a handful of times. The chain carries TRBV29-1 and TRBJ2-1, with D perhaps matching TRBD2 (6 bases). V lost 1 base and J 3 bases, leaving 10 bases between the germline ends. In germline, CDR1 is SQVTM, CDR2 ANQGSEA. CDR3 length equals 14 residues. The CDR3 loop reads CSVEAVGGYNEQFF. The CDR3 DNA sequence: TGCAGCGTTGAAGCGGTGGGAGGCTACAATGAGCAGTTCTTC.

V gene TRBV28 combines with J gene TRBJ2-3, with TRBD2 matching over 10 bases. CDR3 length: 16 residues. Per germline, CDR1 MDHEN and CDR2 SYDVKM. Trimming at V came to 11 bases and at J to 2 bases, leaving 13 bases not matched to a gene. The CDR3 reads CAASGRASLNTDTQYF. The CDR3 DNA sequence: TGTGCCGCTAGCGGGAGAGCTAGCTTAAACACAGATACGCAGTATTTT.